These 24 T cell receptor beta chains were sequenced from one sample in a study of vaccination effects on CD4 cells after COVID-19. Sequencing was performed with immunoSEQ multiplex PCR; in TCRdb, only in-frame clones are kept and a portion is missing. This table holds about 54,000 clones, roughly 80% found once. Their antigens remain unidentified. Under the ViraFEST assay, PBMC were stimulated with viral peptide pools so that antigen-specific CD4+ T cells expanded. Sequencing was performed afterwards. After more than 8 days in culture, the CD4+ T cells were isolated. The specimen comprised CD4+ T cells from PBMCs cultured with HCoV-229E spike peptides, sampled before COVID-19 vaccination. The receptors here all came from a human donor who received a COVID-19 vaccine.

A single count supports this clone. The V gene is TRBV7-3, the J gene TRBJ1-2; TRBD1 might be the D (5 bases). In germline, CDR1 is SGHTA, CDR2 FQGTGA. Trimming took off 2 bases at V and 4 bases at J, with 20 bases between the two ends. The CDR3 runs to 17 residues. This CDR3 is CASSLAPRGQGPYGYTF. DNA for the CDR3: TGTGCCAGCAGCTTAGCCCCCCGTGGGCAGGGACCCTATGGCTACACCTTC.

The chain recombines TRBV6-5 with TRBJ1-4; possible D gene TRBD1, 6 bases. Trimming removed 5 bases from V and 6 bases from J, with 13 bases in between. Germline V gene lookup returns CDR1 MNHEY and CDR2 SVGAGI. This CDR3 contains 14 residues. CDR3 coding DNA: TGTGCCAGCAGTCCCCCCTGGACAGATGAAAAACTGTTTTTT. It specifies CASSPPWTDEKLFF.

This clone was counted a few times. The chain recombines TRBV7-3 with TRBJ1-6; possible D gene TRBD1, 5 bases. The CDR3 loop spans 15 amino acids. V was clipped by 1 base and J by 7 bases, with 11 bases between them. The germline V gene has CDR1 SGHTA and CDR2 FQGTGA. As DNA, the CDR3 is TGTGCCAGCAGCTTAAGCGGACAAGGGAATTCACCCCTCCACTTT. Residues: CASSLSGQGNSPLHF.

The CDR3 loop reads CAWSDFYRGRQETQYF. As DNA, the CDR3 is TGTGCCTGGAGTGACTTTTACAGGGGTCGCCAAGAGACCCAGTACTTC. The chain couples TRBV30 to TRBJ2-5, with 7 bases matching TRBD1. The junction had 9 bases not matched to a gene; V was cut back by 1 base and J by 1 base. The CDR3 has 16 residues. Germline V gives CDR1 GTSNPN, CDR2 SVGIG (reference sequence).

The chain links TRBV6-6 to TRBJ2-2, with D perhaps TRBD1 (6 bases). CDR1 is MNHNY and CDR2 is SVGAGI in the germline V gene (reference sequence). This CDR3 has 15 amino acids. Trimming took off 2 bases at V and 3 bases at J, with 10 bases between the two ends. The CDR3 region has the DNA TGTGCCAGCAGTTACCAACAGGGTTACACCGGGGAGCTGTTTTTT. Residues: CASSYQQGYTGELFF.

CDR3 sequence (DNA): TGCGCCAGTCGGCTAGCGGGGGTGACAGATACGCAGTATTTT. It encodes CASRLAGVTDTQYF. V usage is TRBV5-1 and J usage is TRBJ2-3, with 10 bases fitting TRBD2. Germline loops: CDR1 SGHRS, CDR2 YFSETQ. Unmatched junction bases numbered 6, after V lost 8 bases and J lost 3 bases. The CDR3 totals 14 residues.

In DNA form, the CDR3 reads TGTGCCAGCTCACCACCCGGGGGATCAGATACGCAGTATTTT. It specifies CASSPPGGSDTQYF. V usage is TRBV18 and J usage is TRBJ2-3, with D possibly TRBD2 on 6 matching bases. The germline V gene encodes CDR1 KGHSH and CDR2 LQKENI. V shed 0 bases and J shed 4 bases, with 8 bases lying between them. The CDR3 totals 14 residues.

V is TRBV18 and J is TRBJ2-3; D perhaps matches TRBD2 (5 bases). This CDR3 comprises 14 residues. V was trimmed by 4 bases and J by 2 bases, leaving 10 bases between them. Germline V CDR1 and CDR2: KGHSH, LQKENI. The CDR3 reads CASSLEDSTDTQYF. The CDR3, as DNA: TGTGCCAGCTCACTCGAGGACTCCACAGATACGCAGTATTTT.

In this sample, this clone turned up a few times. The genes are TRBV29-1 and TRBJ1-1, with TRBD1 matching 10 bases. J lost 2 bases, V lost 4 bases, and 7 bases had no gene match. Per the germline V gene, CDR1 is SQVTM and CDR2 is ANQGSEA. CDR3 length: 15 residues. In DNA form, the CDR3 reads TGCAGCGTTGTCGGGACAGGGGCTCCTAACACTGAAGCTTTCTTT. Its protein is CSVVGTGAPNTEAFF.

The V and J genes are TRBV27 and TRBJ2-2; no reliable D call. The germline V gene has CDR1 MNHEY and CDR2 SMNVEV (reference sequence). There are 14 residues in the CDR3. The ends were cut back, 1 base at V and 3 bases at J, with 6 bases in the middle. CDR3 sequence reads: CASSLYRYTGELFF. For the CDR3, the DNA is TGTGCCAGCAGTTTATATCGGTACACCGGGGAGCTGTTTTTT.

This clone appeared a single time. The chain combines TRBV19 with TRBJ2-3; D gene uncertain. This CDR3 is 14 amino acids long. The germline CDR1 and CDR2 sequences are LNHDA and SQIVND (reference sequence). Trimming removed 1 base from V and 3 bases from J, with 8 bases in between. The DNA for the CDR3 is TGTGCCAGTAGTATAGTCTTTGGGACAGATACGCAGTATTTT. Amino acids: CASSIVFGTDTQYF.

This clone has a single count. This sequence joins TRBV27 and TRBJ1-6; possible D gene TRBD1, 5 bases. Germline CDR1 is MNHEY and CDR2 is SMNVEV (reference sequence). CDR3 length equals 18 residues. The germline V and J ends were trimmed by 3 bases and 10 bases, with 25 bases remaining between them. The CDR3 DNA follows: TGTGCCAGCAGTTTGGGGGGAGGGCCAGGAAAAAAAAGGTCACCCCTCCACTTT. This sequence encodes CASSLGGGPGKKRSPLHF.

This clone occurred a few times. The CDR3 nucleotides read TGTGCCAGTAGAAGTCTCCCCAGGGAGGATGGCTACACCTTC. Protein sequence: CASRSLPREDGYTF. The chain links TRBV19 to TRBJ1-2, with a tentative D call TRBD1 (5 bases). This CDR3 region has 14 residues. In germline, CDR1 is LNHDA, CDR2 SQIVND (reference sequence). Trimming pared 6 bases from V and 6 bases from J, leaving 17 bases between.

A single count supports this clone. The J gene is TRBJ1-2, the V gene TRBV10-3; a weak D match, TRBD1 (5 bases). This CDR3 has 12 amino acids. Trimming took 4 bases from V and 8 from J, leaving 11 bases between them. Per the germline V gene, CDR1 is ENHRY and CDR2 is SYGVKD. CDR3 residues: CAISGDRFGYTF. CDR3 DNA sequence: TGTGCCATCAGTGGGGACCGCTTCGGCTACACCTTC.

This clone was counted between two and nine times. The genes are TRBV7-2 and TRBJ1-1, with D hard to call. The CDR3 has 13 residues. The ends were cut back, 4 bases at V and 5 bases at J, with 11 bases in the middle. CDR1 and CDR2 (germline): SGHTA, FQGNSA. The CDR3 coding sequence is TGTGCCAGCAGCTCGGATGGGAGAACTGAAGCTTTCTTT. It specifies CASSSDGRTEAFF. The full variable domain, in which reference TRBV7-2 and TRBJ1-1 provide the parts outside the CDR3, is GAGVSQSPSNKVTEKGKDVELRCDPISGHTALYWYRQSLGQGLEFLIYFQGNSAPDKSGLPSDRFSAERTGGSVSTLTIQRTQQEDSAVYLCASSSDGRTEAFFGQGTRLTVV.

V is TRBV4-1 and J is TRBJ1-1; TRBD1 matches 7 bases. CDR1 MGHRA and CDR2 YSYEKL come from the germline V gene. The CDR3 is 16 residues long. Trimming cost V 1 base and J 1 base; bases outside gene matches: 6. In DNA form, the CDR3 reads TGCGCCAGCAGCCAAGTTTCGTGGACAGGGAACACTGAAGCTTTCTTT. This codes for CASSQVSWTGNTEAFF.

The chain carries TRBV7-2 and TRBJ2-3; 10 bases match TRBD2. J was trimmed by 4 bases and V by 0 bases; bases with no gene match: 13. The CDR3 consists of 19 residues. Germline V gene sequence: CDR1 SGHTA, CDR2 FQGNSA. In nucleotides, the CDR3 is TGTGCCAGCAGCTTAGCGGTCCTTCGGAGCGGGGGGGCCGCAGATACGCAGTATTTT. Translated, it gives CASSLAVLRSGGAADTQYF.

This clone appeared once. V usage is TRBV19 and J usage is TRBJ1-6, with 7 positions matching TRBD1. The CDR3 is made up of 15 amino acids. Looked up from germline, CDR1 is LNHDA and CDR2 is SQIVND (reference sequence). V shed 7 bases, J shed 8 bases, and the junction held 11 bases outside the gene matches. CDR3 sequence (DNA): TGTGCCAGTAATAACCCCAGGGGGTCGGATTCACCCCTCCACTTT. Translation gives CASNNPRGSDSPLHF. The variable domain in full, completed from reference TRBV19 and TRBJ1-6, reads DGGITQSPKYLFRKEGQNVTLSCEQNLNHDAMYWYRQDPGQGLRLIYYSQIVNDFQKGDIAEGYSVSREKKESFPLTVTSAQKNPTAFYLCASNNPRGSDSPLHFGNGTRLTVT.

The chain employs TRBV18 and TRBJ2-3; D might be TRBD1 (5 bases). Between the trimmed V and J ends, which lost 4 bases and 2 bases, there was a span of 13 bases. This CDR3 region has 15 residues. From germline, CDR1 is KGHSH and CDR2 LQKENI. The CDR3 is CASSQRQPDTDTQYF. DNA of the CDR3: TGTGCCAGCTCACAGCGACAGCCCGACACAGATACGCAGTATTTT.

V usage is TRBV21-1 and J usage is TRBJ2-4; no DNA check was done on the table's D call, TRBD2. TRBV21-1 is given as a pseudogene. This CDR3 is 19 amino acids long. CDR3 in DNA: TGTGCCAGCAGCAGTCGACTAGGGACTAGCGGGGGGGCCAAAAACATTCAGTACTTC. The encoded protein is CASSSRLGTSGGAKNIQYF.

V and J are TRBV12-3 or TRBV12-4 and TRBJ1-1; D call uncertain. CDR3 size: 12 residues. V was pared by 2 bases and J by 1 base, with 2 bases between. CDR3 DNA: TGTGCCAGCAGTTTATCGAACACTGAAGCTTTCTTT. This codes for CASSLSNTEAFF.

J is TRBJ2-7 and V is TRBV12-5, with D perhaps matching TRBD1 or TRBD2 (5 bases each). V was shortened by 6 bases and J by 7 bases, with 19 bases between the two germline ends. The CDR3 consists of 14 residues. Germline V CDR1 and CDR2: LGHNT, FRNRAP. The CDR3 loop is CASGRTTTAGEQYV. The CDR3 coding sequence is TGTGCTAGTGGACGGACAACTACGGCGGGTGAGCAGTACGTC.

The chain links TRBV7-3 to TRBJ2-2; a weak D match, TRBD1 (5 bases). The CDR3 is made up of 15 amino acids. Germline values: CDR1 SGHTA, CDR2 FQGTGA. The germline V and J ends were trimmed by 3 bases and 0 bases, with 8 bases remaining between them. The CDR3: CASSFDRPNTGELFF. The CDR3 bases are TGTGCCAGCAGCTTCGACAGACCGAACACCGGGGAGCTGTTTTTT.

The V call is TRBV24-1, the J call TRBJ2-1; D remains ambiguous. Germline assignment: CDR1 KGHDR and CDR2 SFDVKD. The CDR3 has 15 amino acids. Trimming stripped 7 bases from V and 5 bases from J, with 17 bases between. The CDR3 nucleotides read TGTGCCACCAGCGGCAAGCAAGCTCTGAACAATGAGCAGTTCTTC. Amino acid sequence: CATSGKQALNNEQFF.